The 15 T cell receptor beta chains below all came from one sample that was sequenced in a study of blood T cell repertoires in COVID-19. The assay was immunoSEQ multiplex PCR, and TCRdb's table has in-frame clones only and misses some. Altogether tens of thousands of clones are present, 70% to 90% being singletons, with the ten largest covering about 8.1%. The sequenced sample was peripheral blood. Receptor source: a man under 40 with acute or convalescent COVID-19.

This clone was found once. The rearrangement links TRBV9 to TRBJ2-3, with 9 bases matching TRBD1. The germline gives CDR1 SGDLS, CDR2 YYNGEE. J lost 0 bases, V lost 5 bases, and 4 bases had no gene match. The CDR3 consists of 15 residues. This CDR3 is CASSEQGASTDTQYF. The CDR3 DNA reads TGTGCCAGCAGTGAACAGGGGGCCAGCACAGATACGCAGTATTTT.

The chain couples TRBV30 to TRBJ2-1, with TRBD2 matching 7 bases. CDR1 is GTSNPN and CDR2 is SVGIG in the germline V gene (reference sequence). Trimming at V came to 2 bases and at J to 7 bases, leaving 2 bases not matched to a gene. CDR3 length: 12 residues. CDR3 sequence (DNA): TGTGCCTGGAGTCAACTAGCGAATGAGCAGTTCTTC. It is translated as CAWSQLANEQFF.

The rearrangement links TRBV5-1 to TRBJ2-7, with 12 positions matching TRBD2. The V segment lost 0 bases and the J segment 4 bases; nucleotides outside the gene matches: 8. The germline gives CDR1 SGHRS, CDR2 YFSETQ. This CDR3 is 17 amino acids long. CDR3 protein: CASSLESSGRAGYEQYF. CDR3 DNA sequence: TGCGCCAGCAGCTTGGAGTCTAGCGGGAGGGCCGGTTACGAGCAGTACTTC. The full variable domain, rest sourced from reference TRBV5-1 and TRBJ2-7, is KAGVTQTPRYLIKTRGQQVTLSCSPISGHRSVSWYQQTPGQGLQFLFEYFSETQRNKGNFPGRFSGRQFSNSRSEMNVSTLELGDSALYLCASSLESSGRAGYEQYFGPGTRLTVT.

This rearrangement joins TRBV30 to TRBJ2-6; 9 bases match TRBD1. The CDR3 covers 17 residues. Losses at the gene ends were 5 bases for V and 4 bases for J; bases not matched to a gene: 12. Germline-derived CDR1 and CDR2 are GTSNPN and SVGIG (reference sequence). CDR3: CAWYQGTGFGGANVLTF. The DNA for the CDR3 is TGTGCCTGGTACCAAGGGACAGGGTTTGGAGGGGCCAACGTCCTGACTTTC.

The chain carries TRBV6-5 and TRBJ2-5, with 7 positions matching TRBD1. The CDR3 has 13 amino acids. With 2 bases clipped from V and 3 bases from J, the junction kept 0 bases outside the gene matches. Germline CDR1 reads MNHEY; CDR2 reads SVGAGI. The CDR3 sequence is CASSYGTEETQYF. In DNA form, the CDR3 reads TGTGCCAGCAGTTACGGGACAGAAGAGACCCAGTACTTC.

The chain couples TRBV6-1 to TRBJ2-3; TRBD1 aligns across 8 bases. This CDR3 contains 15 residues. V dropped 3 bases and J dropped 2; count of bases not matched to a gene: 4. Germline CDR1 and CDR2: MNHNS and SASEGT. In DNA, the CDR3 is TGTGCCAGCAGTGACAGGGGGCGCCCCACAGATACGCAGTATTTT. It codes for CASSDRGRPTDTQYF.

The chain combines TRBV11-3 with TRBJ1-1; weak D call: TRBD1 (5 bases). In germline, CDR1 is SGHNT, CDR2 YENEEA. This CDR3 spans 13 amino acids. V lost 2 bases, J lost 1 base, and 5 bases lay in between. The CDR3 nucleotides read TGTGCCAGCAGCTTAACAGGGAACACTGAAGCTTTCTTT. Translation gives CASSLTGNTEAFF.

This clone was recorded a few times. This sequence joins TRBV28 and TRBJ2-7; 8 bases are shared with TRBD1. V trimming: 5 bases; J trimming: 6 bases; junction bases outside the gene matches: 3. This CDR3 comprises 12 residues. Germline loops: CDR1 MDHEN, CDR2 SYDVKM. Here the CDR3 DNA reads TGTGCCAGCAGTAGGACAGGGTTCGAGCAGTACTTC. Its protein is CASSRTGFEQYF.

The J gene is TRBJ1-6, the V gene TRBV7-8, with 8 bases aligning to TRBD1. Trimming at V came to 5 bases and at J to 0 bases, leaving 9 bases not matched to a gene. In germline, CDR1 is SGHVS, CDR2 FQNEAQ. CDR3 length: 18 amino acids. The CDR3 DNA reads as TGTGCCAGCAGCCGGTCGAGACAGGGGAGCTCCTATAATTCACCCCTCCACTTT. As protein: CASSRSRQGSSYNSPLHF.

The V gene is TRBV28, the J gene TRBJ1-1, with 7 bases identical to TRBD1. The CDR3 runs 15 residues. V lost 5 bases and J lost 1; bases outside the gene matches: 7. Germline CDR1 is MDHEN and CDR2 is SYDVKM. CDR3 protein: CASSPTGTENTEAFF. The CDR3 nucleotides are TGTGCCAGCAGTCCAACCGGGACAGAGAACACTGAAGCTTTCTTT.

CDR3 in amino acids: CASSYHRLNTEAFF. The CDR3 DNA is TGTGCCAGCAGTTACCACAGGCTGAACACTGAAGCTTTCTTT. The chain has TRBV6-2 or TRBV6-3 and TRBJ1-1; D possibly corresponds to TRBD1 (5 bases). The germline V gene encodes CDR1 MNHEY and CDR2 SVGEGT. Between the trimmed V and J ends, which lost 2 bases and 0 bases, there was a span of 7 bases. This CDR3 has 14 amino acids.

V is TRBV28 and J is TRBJ1-3; 12 nucleotides align to TRBD1. The junction had 7 bases not matched to a gene; V was cut back by 5 bases and J by 5 bases. Germline V gene lookup returns CDR1 MDHEN and CDR2 SYDVKM. This CDR3 contains 16 residues. DNA for the CDR3: TGTGCCAGCAGTCCCGCCGGGACAGGGGGCAGAAACACCATATATTTT. This gives the protein CASSPAGTGGRNTIYF.

The V gene is TRBV12-5, the J gene TRBJ2-1, with TRBD2 matching over 11 bases. V lost 4 bases, J lost 10 bases, and 15 bases stayed unmatched. Germline V gene lookup returns CDR1 LGHNT and CDR2 FRNRAP. This CDR3 is built from 17 residues. The CDR3 nucleotides read TGTGCTAGTGGTTCGCCCCTACAGGGCGCTAGCGGGAGGGAGCAGTTCTTC. Amino acid sequence: CASGSPLQGASGREQFF. The full variable domain, its missing parts supplied by reference TRBV12-5 and TRBJ2-1, is DARVTQTPRHKVTEMGQEVTMRCQPILGHNTVFWYRQTMMQGLELLAYFRNRAPLDDSGMPKDRFSAEMPDATLATLKIQPSEPRDSAVYFCASGSPLQGASGREQFFGPGTRLTVL.

The rearrangement joins TRBV9 to TRBJ2-3, with a tentative D call TRBD2 (7 bases). The CDR3 is 14 residues long. In germline, CDR1 is SGDLS, CDR2 YYNGEE. V lost 2 bases and J lost 4, with 11 bases in between. CDR3 residues: CASSVGGTSDTQYF. The CDR3 region has the DNA TGTGCCAGCAGCGTGGGGGGGACATCAGATACGCAGTATTTT.

V and J are TRBV29-1 and TRBJ2-7, with 7 positions matching TRBD1. Looked up from germline, CDR1 is SQVTM and CDR2 is ANQGSEA. This CDR3 comprises 17 residues. Trimming removed 6 bases from V and 4 bases from J; junction bases left unmatched: 21. The CDR3 bases are TGCAGCGTCCGAAGACAGGGAGAAGCTTGGAGTGGGTACGAGCAGTACTTC. Its translation is CSVRRQGEAWSGYEQYF.